The present entry profiles one T cell receptor beta chain with its context. Its antigen is not known. This entry comes from a study of OX40 agonist ivuxolimab in advanced cancers. Whole-study context: People who had prior anti-PD-1, anti-PD-L1 or anti-CTLA-4 therapy could take part, and about 40% had some.

Patients who had autoimmune disease history or got systemic immunosuppression were left out. Sequencing used immunoSEQ multiplex PCR; TCRdb keeps in-frame clones, though not all of them. The sample carries roughly 70,000 clones, around 90% recorded once. Findings of the study overall: Among expanded peripheral T cells, antigen specificity went undetermined.

Germline CDR1 and CDR2: PRHDT and FYEKMQ (reference sequence). The CDR3 contains 13 residues. The ends were cut back, 3 bases at V and 0 bases at J, with 4 bases in the middle. The sequencing here drew on CD4+ or CD8+ T cells sorted from blood, taken in a trial of the OX40 agonist ivuxolimab. The TCR originated in an adult with an advanced solid tumor such as melanoma, head and neck, liver or kidney cancer. The chain carries TRBV13 and TRBJ2-3; D gene ambiguous. The CDR3 spells CASSFGSTDTQYF. The CDR3 coding sequence is TGTGCCAGCAGCTTCGGCAGCACAGATACGCAGTATTTT.